The rows below give T cell receptor beta chains drawn from one sample of a study of PD-1 blockade in classical Hodgkin lymphoma. Libraries were prepared by immunoSEQ multiplex PCR; TCRdb keeps only in-frame clonotypes and omits some of them. The table includes 45,000 to 50,000 clones, over 70% detected once. The starting material was peripheral blood mononuclear cells (PBMCs), obtained before the second cycle of nivolumab. All receptors derive from a human donor with classical Hodgkin lymphoma. The CDR3 runs from the conserved cysteine through the conserved F or W. The D gene is left open where the match is weak. The listing skips clone size in some rows; elsewhere it reads once, few, many or a size class.

j_gene,abundance,v_gene,d_gene,CDR3aa,CDR3nt
TRBJ1-6,NA,TRBV25-1,NA,CASSEPGSSSYNSPLHF,TGTGCCAGCAGTGAGCCGGGCAGTAGCTCCTATAATTCACCCCTCCACTTT
TRBJ2-7,NA,TRBV28,NA,CASRYTGSVYEQYF,TGTGCCAGCAGATATACAGGGTCGGTCTACGAGCAGTACTTC
TRBJ2-3,NA,TRBV7-9,TRBD2,CASSLVTSFTDTQYF,TGTGCCAGCAGCTTAGTGACTAGCTTCACAGATACGCAGTATTTT
TRBJ2-5,NA,TRBV7-9,TRBD2,CASSSGLAVETQYF,TGTGCCAGCAGCTCAGGACTAGCCGTAGAGACCCAGTACTTC
TRBJ2-7,few,TRBV10-3,TRBD2,CAISESRLASYEQYF,TGTGCCATCAGTGAGTCGAGACTAGCTTCCTACGAGCAGTACTTC
TRBJ1-1,NA,TRBV2,TRBD1,CASSWTGTNEAFF,TGTGCCAGCAGTTGGACAGGGACAAATGAAGCTTTCTTT
TRBJ2-7,NA,TRBV2,NA,CASSTRSSYEQYF,TGTGCCAGCAGTACCCGGTCGTCCTACGAGCAGTACTTC
TRBJ1-1,NA,TRBV29-1,NA,CSVDGTYEGNTEAFF,TGCAGCGTTGACGGGACCTACGAGGGGAACACTGAAGCTTTCTTT
TRBJ1-5,NA,TRBV10-3,TRBD1,CAISDSLGDRGRGSQHF,TGTGCCATCAGTGATTCTCTTGGGGACAGGGGGCGAGGGTCCCAGCATTTT
TRBJ1-1,few,TRBV10-3,TRBD1,CAISGTGANEAFF,TGTGCCATCAGTGGGACAGGTGCTAATGAAGCTTTCTTT
TRBJ1-3,few,TRBV27,NA,CATRSSGNTIYF,TGTGCCACCCGAAGCTCTGGAAACACCATATATTTT
TRBJ2-3,once,TRBV14,NA,CASSQGGGTQYF,TGTGCCAGCAGCCAAGGTGGAGGTACGCAGTATTTT
TRBJ2-2,NA,TRBV4-3,NA,CASSGGQGGELFF,TGCGCCAGCAGCGGGGGGCAGGGCGGGGAGCTGTTTTTT
TRBJ2-3,NA,TRBV18,NA,CASSLDATDTQYF,TGTGCCAGCTCACTCGACGCCACAGATACGCAGTATTTT
TRBJ2-5,NA,TRBV7-9,TRBD1,CASSPGQGEWETQYF,TGTGCCAGCAGCCCCGGACAGGGGGAATGGGAGACCCAGTACTTC
TRBJ1-2,NA,TRBV28,TRBD1,CASRQGGYGYTF,TGTGCCAGCAGGCAGGGGGGCTATGGCTACACCTTC
TRBJ1-1,NA,TRBV7-9,NA,CASSLEETEAFF,TGTGCCAGCAGCTTAGAGGAAACTGAAGCTTTCTTT
TRBJ1-1,few,TRBV20-1,NA,CSARALDEAFF,TGCAGTGCTAGGGCCCTGGATGAAGCTTTCTTT
TRBJ2-7,NA,TRBV18,NA,CASSLKMRGSYEQYF,TGTGCCAGCTCCCTGAAAATGAGGGGGAGCTACGAGCAGTACTTC
TRBJ2-7,NA,TRBV11-3,TRBD1,CASSLETGDVYEQYF,TGTGCCAGCAGCTTAGAAACAGGGGACGTCTACGAGCAGTACTTC
TRBJ1-5,once,TRBV14,NA,CASSQSAGSQPQHF,TGTGCCAGCAGCCAAAGCGCGGGTTCCCAGCCCCAGCATTTT
TRBJ1-1,NA,TRBV2,TRBD1,CASSYQGARGTEAFF,TGTGCCAGCAGTTATCAGGGGGCGAGGGGAACTGAAGCTTTCTTT
TRBJ1-1,NA,TRBV7-9,NA,CASSLDLAYTEAFF,TGTGCCAGCAGCTTAGATTTAGCTTACACTGAAGCTTTCTTT
TRBJ1-5,NA,TRBV5-8,TRBD1,CASSFSRGQGNQPQHF,TGTGCCAGCAGCTTCTCGAGGGGGCAGGGCAATCAGCCCCAGCATTTT
TRBJ2-2,NA,TRBV29-1,NA,CSVAYPRRPGELFF,TGCAGCGTTGCGTACCCTAGACGCCCCGGGGAGCTGTTTTTT
TRBJ1-1,medium-sized,TRBV19,NA,CASSMLQGPLTEAFF,TGTGCCAGTAGTATGCTCCAGGGACCGCTTACTGAAGCTTTCTTT
TRBJ1-2,NA,TRBV9,NA,CASSGPGAPYGYTF,TGTGCCAGCAGCGGCCCGGGAGCTCCGTATGGCTACACCTTC
TRBJ2-5,NA,TRBV5-1,NA,CASSAGGLETQYF,TGCGCCAGCAGCGCAGGAGGGCTCGAGACCCAGTACTTC
TRBJ2-7,NA,TRBV11-2,NA,CASSLRFGGQTYEQYF,TGTGCCAGCAGCTTGAGGTTTGGGGGTCAAACCTACGAGCAGTACTTC
TRBJ2-1,NA,TRBV5-1,TRBD2,CASSLAGGLGNEQFF,TGCGCCAGCAGCTTAGCGGGAGGGCTAGGAAATGAGCAGTTCTTC
TRBJ2-1,NA,TRBV29-1,NA,CSVPAGFF,TGCAGCGTCCCTGCAGGGTTCTTC
TRBJ2-7,NA,TRBV7-9,TRBD1,CASSLGQGAAYEQYF,TGTGCCAGCAGCTTGGGACAGGGGGCGGCCTACGAGCAGTACTTC
TRBJ2-7,once,TRBV18,TRBD2,CASSPGLATTYEQYF,TGTGCCAGCTCACCGGGACTAGCGACAACCTACGAGCAGTACTTC
TRBJ2-1,NA,TRBV7-9,NA,CASSARGDEQFF,TGTGCCAGCAGCGCCAGAGGGGATGAGCAGTTCTTC
TRBJ1-5,NA,TRBV2,NA,CASSGSERNQPQHF,TGTGCCAGCAGTGGCAGCGAGAGAAATCAGCCCCAGCATTTT
TRBJ2-5,NA,TRBV7-9,TRBD2,CASSLIGVAGGETQYF,TGTGCCAGCAGCTTAATCGGGGTAGCGGGAGGAGAGACCCAGTACTTC
TRBJ2-3,NA,TRBV27,TRBD2,CASRGLAGTDTQYF,TGTGCCAGCAGGGGACTAGCGGGCACAGATACGCAGTATTTT